This passage covers 26 T cell receptor beta chains from one sample sequenced in a study of blood T cell repertoires in COVID-19. The protocol was immunoSEQ multiplex PCR, while the TCRdb copy is restricted to in-frame clones and leaves out a portion. The sample shows about 240,000 clones, about 90% of them seen only once. Material: peripheral blood. The receptors stem from a man aged 60-69 years with acute or convalescent COVID-19.

V gene TRBV27 combines with J gene TRBJ2-1; 7 bases are shared with TRBD1. Germline assignment: CDR1 MNHEY and CDR2 SMNVEV (reference sequence). The CDR3 spans 15 residues. V shed 5 bases, J shed 4 bases, and the junction held 8 bases outside the gene matches. The CDR3 nucleotides are TGTGCCAGCAGTCCCCCCGGGACAGATTACAATGAGCAGTTCTTC. Protein sequence: CASSPPGTDYNEQFF.

The chain links TRBV10-2 to TRBJ1-1; 9 bases line up with TRBD1. V shed 6 bases and J 4 bases; nucleotides not matched to a gene: 9. This CDR3 contains 15 residues. Germline CDR1 is WSHSY and CDR2 is SAAADI. CDR3: CASRARTGAPTEAFF. The CDR3 DNA is TGCGCCAGCAGGGCTCGGACAGGGGCGCCCACTGAAGCTTTCTTT.

The chain combines TRBV6-1 with TRBJ2-1, with D uncertain. CDR1 MNHNS and CDR2 SASEGT come from the germline V gene. V was shortened by 4 bases and J by 1 base, with 14 bases between the two germline ends. The CDR3 consists of 16 residues. The CDR3 here is CASSGHALLSYNEQFF. As DNA, the CDR3 is TGTGCCAGCAGTGGACACGCTCTTTTATCCTACAATGAGCAGTTCTTC.

V gene TRBV5-1 combines with J gene TRBJ1-2; D not certain. Trimming took off 7 bases at V and 0 bases at J, with 13 bases between the two ends. Per germline, CDR1 SGHRS and CDR2 YFSETQ. The length of the CDR3 is 14 residues. Here the CDR3 DNA reads TGCGCCAGCCGGGGAGAGGTTACTAACTATGGCTACACCTTC. Translating gives CASRGEVTNYGYTF.

This clone is categorized as medium-sized. The chain joins TRBV6-4 to TRBJ2-2; unclear D gene. The V gene lost 4 bases and the J gene lost 2 bases, with 8 bases spanning the gap. The CDR3 has 14 amino acids. Germline V CDR1 and CDR2: MRHNA, SNTAGT. The CDR3 is CASSVGTNTGELFF. CDR3 coding DNA: TGTGCCAGCAGTGTGGGCACAAACACCGGGGAGCTGTTTTTT.

This clone has a handful of counts. The chain has TRBV4-2 and TRBJ1-5; weak D call: TRBD1 (6 bases). This CDR3 has 17 residues. Trimming took 0 bases from V and 1 from J, leaving 13 bases between them. Per the germline V gene, CDR1 is LGHNA and CDR2 is YNFKEQ. As DNA, the CDR3 is TGTGCCAGCAGCCAAGATTCTGGCAGGGGAAGCAATCAGCCCCAGCATTTT. This gives the protein CASSQDSGRGSNQPQHF.

This clone was observed a handful of times. The rearrangement uses TRBV30 and TRBJ1-5; 7 bases are a match to TRBD1. Germline CDR1 GTSNPN, CDR2 SVGIG (reference sequence). Trimming at V came to 0 bases and at J to 6 bases, leaving 8 bases not matched to a gene. The CDR3 runs 15 residues. The CDR3 reads CAWSVLGGGTQPQHF. The CDR3 DNA reads TGTGCCTGGAGTGTACTCGGAGGGGGCACTCAGCCCCAGCATTTT.

This chain links TRBV5-1 with TRBJ1-1, with D hard to call. Trimming took off 0 bases at V and 5 bases at J, with 11 bases between the two ends. The germline V gene encodes CDR1 SGHRS and CDR2 YFSETQ. The length of the CDR3 is 14 residues. The CDR3 coding sequence is TGCGCCAGCAGCTTGGGGCCGTCGGGGACTGAAGCTTTCTTT. It translates to CASSLGPSGTEAFF. Together with reference TRBV5-1 and TRBJ1-1, the CDR3 gives the full variable domain: KAGVTQTPRYLIKTRGQQVTLSCSPISGHRSVSWYQQTPGQGLQFLFEYFSETQRNKGNFPGRFSGRQFSNSRSEMNVSTLELGDSALYLCASSLGPSGTEAFFGQGTRLTVV.

The CDR3 nucleotides are TGTGCCAGCAGCTCGTACAGGGGGCGGTTCGATGGCTACACCTTC. Amino acids: CASSSYRGRFDGYTF. V usage is TRBV5-6 and J usage is TRBJ1-2; 9 nucleotides match TRBD1. This CDR3 contains 15 residues. Germline lookup yields CDR1 SGHDT and CDR2 YYEEEE. V lost 3 bases, J lost 6 bases, and 9 bases stayed unmatched.

This sequence joins TRBV11-3 and TRBJ2-1; 10 nucleotides agree with TRBD2. The CDR3 totals 16 residues. The germline CDR1 and CDR2 sequences are SGHNT and YENEEA. The V and J ends lost 4 bases and 6 bases, in that order; junction bases with no gene match: 9. CDR3: CASSSGLAGVGNEQFF. For the CDR3, the DNA is TGTGCCAGCAGCTCCGGGCTAGCGGGAGTTGGCAATGAGCAGTTCTTC.

The chain combines TRBV28 with TRBJ1-5; TRBD1 matches at 7 bases. Trimming removed 4 bases from V and 6 bases from J; junction bases left unmatched: 0. Per the germline V gene, CDR1 is MDHEN and CDR2 is SYDVKM. CDR3 size: 12 residues. The CDR3 DNA reads TGTGCCAGCAGTTCAGGGGGTCAGCCCCAGCATTTT. Translation: CASSSGGQPQHF.

The chain carries TRBV4-3 and TRBJ2-1, with D possibly being TRBD2 (6 bases). The CDR3 runs to 20 residues. Per germline, CDR1 LGHNA and CDR2 YSLEER. The V end was cut by 0 bases, the J end by 0 bases, with 21 bases between. In DNA, the CDR3 is TGCGCCAGCAGCCAAGATACCCCTAGACTTGTAGCGGTCTCCTACAATGAGCAGTTCTTC. As protein: CASSQDTPRLVAVSYNEQFF.

V usage is TRBV30 and J usage is TRBJ2-5; 13 nucleotides line up with TRBD2. Germline assignment: CDR1 GTSNPN and CDR2 SVGIG (reference sequence). The CDR3 length is 15 residues. After removal of 0 bases from V and 3 bases from J, the junction contained 1 base not matched to a gene. The CDR3 DNA is TGTGCCTGGAGTGTCGGACTAGCGGGAGAAGAGACCCAGTACTTC. This sequence encodes CAWSVGLAGEETQYF. Full variable domain (outside the CDR3, taken from reference TRBV30 and TRBJ2-5): SQTIHQWPATLVQPVGSPLSLECTVEGTSNPNLYWYRQAAGRGLQLLFYSVGIGQISSEVPQNLSASRPQDRQFILSSKKLLLSDSGFYLCAWSVGLAGEETQYFGPGTRLLVL.

This chain links TRBV5-1 with TRBJ1-5, with 9 bases aligning to TRBD1. The CDR3 consists of 15 residues. Germline trimming cut 4 bases from V and 7 bases from J; bases unmatched to any gene: 9. Germline assignment: CDR1 SGHRS and CDR2 YFSETQ. The CDR3 loop is CASSRTGEAWQPQHF. CDR3 sequence (DNA): TGCGCCAGCAGCAGGACAGGGGAGGCTTGGCAGCCCCAGCATTTT.

V and J are TRBV24-1 and TRBJ2-3; a weak D match, TRBD2 (5 bases). CDR1 is KGHDR and CDR2 is SFDVKD in the germline V gene. The CDR3 consists of 17 residues. The V and J ends lost 7 bases and 3 bases respectively, with 22 bases between them. The CDR3 DNA follows: TGTGCCACCAGGGCGTCTGAAGGCGGGCATCCGACAGATACGCAGTATTTT. Translating gives CATRASEGGHPTDTQYF.

V usage is TRBV7-2 and J usage is TRBJ2-5; 13 bases are a match to TRBD2. V lost 5 bases and J lost 5; bases outside the gene matches: 11. The CDR3 consists of 17 residues. Germline CDR1 SGHTA, CDR2 FQGNSA. CDR3 nucleotides: TGTGCCAGCAGCCCCCAAGGACTAGCGGGAGAAGGGGAGACCCAGTACTTC. Amino acid sequence: CASSPQGLAGEGETQYF.

The chain recombines TRBV6-6 with TRBJ2-7; the match to TRBD2 covers 8 bases. The CDR3 has 14 residues. The V and J ends lost 5 bases and 6 bases, in that order; junction bases with no gene match: 9. Per germline, CDR1 MNHNY and CDR2 SVGAGI (reference sequence). This CDR3 reads CASSRGLGYSEQYF. CDR3 nucleotide sequence: TGTGCCAGCAGTAGGGGACTAGGATATAGCGAGCAGTACTTC.

The V call is TRBV5-8, the J call TRBJ2-2, with TRBD1 as a possible D gene (5 bases). The germline V gene encodes CDR1 SGHTS and CDR2 YDEGEE. The CDR3 is made up of 16 amino acids. Trimming pared 4 bases from V and 2 bases from J, leaving 15 bases between. CDR3 coding DNA: TGTGCCAGCAGCCCGTATGACAGCCAAAACACCGGGGAGCTGTTTTTT. Amino acids: CASSPYDSQNTGELFF.

The chain combines TRBV15 with TRBJ2-7; possible D gene TRBD1, 5 bases. Trimming left V 0 bases short and J 0 bases short, with 9 bases between. CDR1 and CDR2 from the germline V gene are LNHNV and YYDKDF (reference sequence). CDR3 size: 15 residues. In nucleotides, the CDR3 is TGTGCCACCAGCAGAGATCCAGGGTCCTCCTACGAGCAGTACTTC. This translates into CATSRDPGSSYEQYF.

The rearrangement uses TRBV6-6 and TRBJ2-7; possible D gene TRBD2, 6 bases. The germline V and J ends were trimmed by 0 bases and 9 bases, with 9 bases remaining between them. Germline loops: CDR1 MNHNY, CDR2 SVGAGI (reference sequence). CDR3 length equals 12 residues. The CDR3 loop reads CASSYSRGGQYF. CDR3 DNA sequence: TGTGCCAGCAGTTACTCTCGGGGAGGGCAGTACTTC.

The chain has TRBV29-1 and TRBJ1-6; no reliable D call. Germline V CDR1 and CDR2: SQVTM, ANQGSEA. Trimming took off 0 bases at V and 5 bases at J, with 17 bases between the two ends. The CDR3 extends over 17 amino acids. This CDR3 reads CSVEDPGLGDNNSPLHF. The CDR3 DNA is TGCAGCGTTGAAGATCCTGGGCTGGGAGACAATAATTCACCCCTCCACTTT.

This clone was recorded a few times. The genes are TRBV2 and TRBJ1-1; 8 bases line up with TRBD1. The germline V gene has CDR1 SNHLY and CDR2 FYNNEI. The length of the CDR3 is 14 residues. After removal of 6 bases from V and 1 base from J, the junction contained 4 bases not matched to a gene. Here the CDR3 DNA reads TGTGCCAGCAGGGACAGGGTGGGGAACACTGAAGCTTTCTTT. The encoded protein is CASRDRVGNTEAFF.

As regards this clone: Other DNA variants within this sample encode the same CDR3. This CDR3 is CASSPAGGNNEQFF. Here the CDR3 DNA reads TGTGCCAGCTCACCAGCGGGAGGGAACAATGAGCAGTTCTTC. The rearrangement links TRBV18 to TRBJ2-1; 9 nucleotides agree with TRBD2. Germline V lookup: CDR1 KGHSH, CDR2 LQKENI. V dropped 2 bases and J dropped 5; count of bases not matched to a gene: 1. The CDR3 runs to 14 residues.

V gene TRBV9 combines with J gene TRBJ1-6; D is uncertain. This CDR3 contains 16 residues. Per germline, CDR1 SGDLS and CDR2 YYNGEE. V lost 0 bases and J lost 5, with 12 bases in between. The CDR3 DNA reads TGTGCCAGCAGCGTAGCTCCCTTGAGGAATAATTCACCCCTCCACTTT. Protein product: CASSVAPLRNNSPLHF.

V gene TRBV28 combines with J gene TRBJ1-2; a possible D gene is TRBD1 (6 bases). This CDR3 is built from 16 residues. Germline CDR1 and CDR2: MDHEN and SYDVKM. V was shortened by 5 bases and J by 3 bases, with 19 bases between the two germline ends. The CDR3 coding sequence is TGTGCCAGCAGTGGGTTAGGACAGCCAGACGACTATGGCTACACCTTC. Amino acids: CASSGLGQPDDYGYTF.

The chain links TRBV6-5 to TRBJ1-1, with TRBD1 as a possible D gene (6 bases). Trimming took 5 bases from V and 3 from J, leaving 13 bases between them. Germline CDR1 is MNHEY and CDR2 is SVGAGI. The CDR3 is made up of 14 amino acids. The CDR3 reads CASSRTDSHTEAFF. The CDR3 bases are TGTGCCAGCAGTAGGACAGACTCACACACTGAAGCTTTCTTT.